The 12 T cell receptor beta chains below were found in one sample sequenced in a study of human T cells and chemical hapten exposure. TCRdb reprocessed the RACE reads via MiXCR and lists one record per CDR3 protein. The sample has about 82,000 distinct CDR3 sequences; 11% are singletons. The time point: patch test 3, about 24 weeks after DPC sensitization. The treatment is: therapeutic diphenylcyclopropenone sensitization with weekly scalp DPC. The sequenced sample was whole blood, obtained in connection with sensitization to the hapten diphenylcyclopropenone (DPC). Receptor source: a woman between 50 and 59 years old with alopecia areata. Some clones in this sample may be carry-over from other donors' samples.

The V call is TRBV28, the J call TRBJ2-3; D gene uncertain. V gave up 6 bases and J gave up 0 bases, with 13 bases separating them. The CDR3 spans 15 residues. Germline V CDR1 and CDR2: MDHEN, SYDVKM. The CDR3 spells CASSADGTSTDTQYF. CDR3 nucleotide sequence: TGTGCCAGCAGCGCCGACGGAACTAGCACAGATACGCAGTATTTT.

This clonotype was counted a few times. The rearrangement uses TRBV29-1 and TRBJ2-5; D ambiguous. The germline gives CDR1 SQVTM, CDR2 ANQGSEA. V was cut by 4 bases and J by 0 bases, with 6 bases left in between. The CDR3 is 12 residues long. The CDR3 sequence is CSVGRNQETQYF. CDR3 in DNA: TGCAGCGTTGGACGGAACCAAGAGACCCAGTACTTC.

This clonotype was seen at least ten times. The rearrangement joins TRBV20-1 to TRBJ2-7; TRBD1 matches at 8 bases. This CDR3 comprises 14 residues. Unmatched junction bases numbered 7, after V lost 4 bases and J lost 2 bases. Germline V gene data show CDR1 as DFQATT and CDR2 as SNEGSKA (reference sequence). In DNA form, the CDR3 reads TGCAGTGCTACGGGACAGGACTTTACCTACGAGCAGTACTTC. Translated: CSATGQDFTYEQYF.

Points on this clonotype: This may be a read error: a much more frequent sequence differs by one nucleotide. This chain joins TRBV7-6 and TRBJ2-2; D may match TRBD1 or TRBD2 (6 bases each). The CDR3 is made up of 15 amino acids. Germline loops: CDR1 SGHVS, CDR2 FNYEAQ. The CDR3 coding sequence is TGTGCCAGCAGCCACAGGGTTGGGAACACCGGGGGGCTGTTTTTT. It specifies CASSHRVGNTGGLFF.

The sample holds many counts of this clonotype. The rearrangement uses TRBV5-1 and TRBJ2-2; 8 bases align to TRBD2. The V and J ends lost 4 bases and 5 bases, in that order; junction bases with no gene match: 10. This CDR3 spans 16 amino acids. CDR1 is SGHRS, CDR2 YFSETQ, per germline. The CDR3 DNA reads as TGCGCCAGCAGCCTCATACCGGGAGGGCCTACCGGGGAGCTGTTTTTT. Its translation is CASSLIPGGPTGELFF.

This clonotype was recorded a few times. This chain links TRBV25-1 with TRBJ1-1; maybe TRBD1 (5 bases). Germline V CDR1 and CDR2: MGHDK, SYGVNS. The CDR3 is made up of 13 amino acids. The V end lost 5 bases, the J end lost 6 bases, and 13 bases lay between the germline ends. CDR3 sequence: CASSPIAGAEAFF. In nucleotides, the CDR3 is TGTGCCAGCAGTCCTATCGCGGGGGCTGAAGCTTTCTTT.

This clonotype was counted many times. The V gene is TRBV12-5, the J gene TRBJ1-5; D may be TRBD1 (5 bases). There are 15 residues in the CDR3. CDR1 is LGHNT and CDR2 is FRNRAP in the germline V gene. Trimming took 1 base from V and 6 from J, leaving 13 bases between them. Here the CDR3 reads CASGLADRFGQPQHF. CDR3 DNA: TGTGCTAGTGGTTTGGCCGACAGATTCGGTCAGCCCCAGCATTTT.

This chain uses TRBV10-1 with TRBJ2-1; D could derive from TRBD1 or TRBD2 (6 bases each). Between the trimmed V and J ends, which lost 3 bases and 4 bases, there was a span of 13 bases. Germline V gene sequence: CDR1 WNHNN, CDR2 SYGVQD (reference sequence). The CDR3 is made up of 15 amino acids. CDR3 coding DNA: TGCGCCAGCAGTGACGTTCGGGGGCCGTACAATGAGCAGTTCTTC. This codes for CASSDVRGPYNEQFF.

This clonotype was seen a handful of times. The chain's CDR3 is CASSPRPQGSYTF. The CDR3 coding sequence is TGTGCCAGCAGTCCCCGCCCTCAGGGGAGCTACACCTTC. The J gene is TRBJ1-2, the V gene TRBV12-3 or TRBV12-4; a weak D match, TRBD1 (6 bases). The CDR3 is made up of 13 amino acids. V was pared by 5 bases and J by 9 bases, with 16 bases between.

The chain has TRBV28 and TRBJ2-1; 10 bases match TRBD2. The CDR3 is made up of 12 amino acids. Trimming removed 10 bases from V and 6 bases from J; junction bases left unmatched: 3. The germline gives CDR1 MDHEN, CDR2 SYDVKM. CDR3 loop: CATGTSVNEQFF. The CDR3 nucleotides read TGTGCCACCGGGACTAGCGTCAATGAGCAGTTCTTC.

Many counts were recorded for this clonotype. The chain combines TRBV7-9 with TRBJ1-1; D is undetermined. V gave up 3 bases and J gave up 4 bases, with 12 bases separating them. CDR1 SEHNR and CDR2 FQNEAQ come from the germline V gene (reference sequence). The CDR3 totals 14 residues. CDR3 amino acids: CASSFVRGSTEAFF. CDR3 in DNA: TGTGCCAGCAGCTTTGTGCGAGGGAGCACTGAAGCTTTCTTT.

The gene calls are TRBV20-1 and TRBJ1-5; the D is unclear. V lost 3 bases and J lost 0, with 6 bases in between. In germline, CDR1 is DFQATT, CDR2 SNEGSKA (reference sequence). This CDR3 region has 13 residues. The CDR3 region has the DNA TGCAGTGCTAGGACCAATAGCAATCAGCCCCAGCATTTT. This encodes CSARTNSNQPQHF.